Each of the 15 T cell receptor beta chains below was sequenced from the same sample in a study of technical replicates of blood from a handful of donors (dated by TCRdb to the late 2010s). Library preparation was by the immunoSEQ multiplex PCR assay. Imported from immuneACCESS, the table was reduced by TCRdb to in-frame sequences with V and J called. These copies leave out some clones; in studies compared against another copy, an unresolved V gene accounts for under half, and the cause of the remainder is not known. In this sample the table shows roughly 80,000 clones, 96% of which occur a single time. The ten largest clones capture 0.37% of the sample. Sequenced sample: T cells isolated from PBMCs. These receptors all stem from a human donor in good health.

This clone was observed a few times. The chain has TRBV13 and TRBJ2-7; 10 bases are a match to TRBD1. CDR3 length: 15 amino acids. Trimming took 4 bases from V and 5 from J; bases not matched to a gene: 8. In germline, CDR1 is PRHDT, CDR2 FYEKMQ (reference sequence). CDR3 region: CASSYPGTGVDEQYF. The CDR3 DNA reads TGTGCCAGCAGCTACCCCGGGACAGGGGTCGACGAGCAGTACTTC.

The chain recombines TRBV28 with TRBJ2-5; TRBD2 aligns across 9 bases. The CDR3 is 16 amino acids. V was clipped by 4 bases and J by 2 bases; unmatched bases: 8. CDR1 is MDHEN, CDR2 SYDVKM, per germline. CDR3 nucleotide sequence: TGTGCCAGCAGTTCGCCTACTAGCGGGTTACAAGAGACCCAGTACTTC. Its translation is CASSSPTSGLQETQYF.

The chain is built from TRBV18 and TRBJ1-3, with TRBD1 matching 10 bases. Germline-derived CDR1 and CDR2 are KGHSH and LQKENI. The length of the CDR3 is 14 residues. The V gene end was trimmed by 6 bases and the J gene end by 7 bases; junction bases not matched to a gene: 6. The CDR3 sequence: CASSRTGGGNTIYF. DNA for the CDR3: TGTGCCAGCTCCCGGACAGGGGGAGGCAACACCATATATTTT.

The CDR3, as DNA: TGTGCCAGCAGCTTAGATCGGGCAGGGGCTAACTATGGCTACACCTTC. As protein: CASSLDRAGANYGYTF. The J gene is TRBJ1-2, the V gene TRBV11-2; maybe TRBD1 (6 bases). Looked up from germline, CDR1 is SGHAT and CDR2 is FQNNGV. Deletions cut 0 bases from V and 0 bases from J, with 11 bases between. The CDR3 is 16 amino acids.

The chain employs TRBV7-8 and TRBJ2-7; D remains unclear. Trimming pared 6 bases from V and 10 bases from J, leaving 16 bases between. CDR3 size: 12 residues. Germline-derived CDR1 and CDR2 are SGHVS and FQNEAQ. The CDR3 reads CASSKETPTQYF. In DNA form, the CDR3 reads TGTGCCAGCAGTAAGGAGACCCCCACCCAGTACTTC.

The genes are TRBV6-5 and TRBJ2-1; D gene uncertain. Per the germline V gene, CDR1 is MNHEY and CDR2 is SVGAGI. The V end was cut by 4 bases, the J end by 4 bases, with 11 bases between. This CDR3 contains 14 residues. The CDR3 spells CASSLTVIYNEQFF. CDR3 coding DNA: TGTGCCAGCAGTTTAACAGTTATATACAATGAGCAGTTCTTC.

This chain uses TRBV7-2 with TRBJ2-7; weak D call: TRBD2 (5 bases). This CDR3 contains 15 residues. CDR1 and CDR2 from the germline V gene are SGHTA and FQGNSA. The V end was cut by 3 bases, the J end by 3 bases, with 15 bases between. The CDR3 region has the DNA TGTGCCAGCAGCTTTCTCAGTTACGCGGGCTACGAGCAGTACTTC. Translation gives CASSFLSYAGYEQYF.

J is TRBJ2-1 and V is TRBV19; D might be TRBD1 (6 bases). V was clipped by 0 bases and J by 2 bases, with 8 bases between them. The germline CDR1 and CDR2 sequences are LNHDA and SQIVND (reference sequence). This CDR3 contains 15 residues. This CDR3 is CASSIDRGPYNEQFF. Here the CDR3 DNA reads TGTGCCAGTAGTATAGACAGGGGCCCCTACAATGAGCAGTTCTTC. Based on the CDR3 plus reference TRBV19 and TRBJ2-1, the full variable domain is DGGITQSPKYLFRKEGQNVTLSCEQNLNHDAMYWYRQDPGQGLRLIYYSQIVNDFQKGDIAEGYSVSREKKESFPLTVTSAQKNPTAFYLCASSIDRGPYNEQFFGPGTRLTVL.

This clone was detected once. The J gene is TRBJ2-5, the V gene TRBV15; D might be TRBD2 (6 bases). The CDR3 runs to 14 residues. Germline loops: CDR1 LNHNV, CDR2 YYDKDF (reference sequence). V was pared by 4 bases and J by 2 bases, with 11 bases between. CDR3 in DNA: TGTGCCACCAGCAATTTAGCGGTTCAAGAGACCCAGTACTTC. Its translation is CATSNLAVQETQYF.

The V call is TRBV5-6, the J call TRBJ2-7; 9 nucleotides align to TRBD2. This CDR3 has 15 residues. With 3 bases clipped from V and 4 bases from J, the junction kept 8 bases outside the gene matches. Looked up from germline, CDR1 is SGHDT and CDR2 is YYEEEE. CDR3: CASSYSGSLIYEQYF. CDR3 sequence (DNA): TGTGCCAGCAGCTATAGCGGGAGTCTTATATACGAGCAGTACTTC.

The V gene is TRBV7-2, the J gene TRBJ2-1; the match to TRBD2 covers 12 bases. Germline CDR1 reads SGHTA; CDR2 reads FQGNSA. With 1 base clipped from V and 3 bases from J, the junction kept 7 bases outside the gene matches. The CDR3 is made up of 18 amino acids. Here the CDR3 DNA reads TGTGCCAGCAGCTTAGTACTAGGACTAGCGGGACTCTACAATGAGCAGTTCTTC. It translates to CASSLVLGLAGLYNEQFF. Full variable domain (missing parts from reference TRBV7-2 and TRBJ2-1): GAGVSQSPSNKVTEKGKDVELRCDPISGHTALYWYRQSLGQGLEFLIYFQGNSAPDKSGLPSDRFSAERTGGSVSTLTIQRTQQEDSAVYLCASSLVLGLAGLYNEQFFGPGTRLTVL.

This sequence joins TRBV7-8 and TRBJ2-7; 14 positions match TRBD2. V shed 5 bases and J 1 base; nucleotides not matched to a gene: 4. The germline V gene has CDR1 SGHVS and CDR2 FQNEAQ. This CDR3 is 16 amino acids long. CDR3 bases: TGTGCCAGCAGCCGGACTAGCGGGAGGACATCCTACGAGCAGTACTTC. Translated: CASSRTSGRTSYEQYF.

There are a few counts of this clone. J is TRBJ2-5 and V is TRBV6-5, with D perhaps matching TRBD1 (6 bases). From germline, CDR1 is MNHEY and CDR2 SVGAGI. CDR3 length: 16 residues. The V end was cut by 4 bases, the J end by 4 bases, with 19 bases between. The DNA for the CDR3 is TGTGCCAGCAGTTTTTGGCCCCAAGGGGGAACAGAGACCCAGTACTTC. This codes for CASSFWPQGGTETQYF.

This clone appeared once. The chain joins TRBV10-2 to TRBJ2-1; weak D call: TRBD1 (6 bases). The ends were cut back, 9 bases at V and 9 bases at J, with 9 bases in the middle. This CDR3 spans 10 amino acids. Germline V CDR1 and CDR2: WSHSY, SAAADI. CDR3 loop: CASSQGEQFF. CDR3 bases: TGCGCCAGTTCACAGGGTGAGCAGTTCTTC.

The CDR3 DNA is TGTGCCAGCAGCAAAGACAGAATAAGGTGCTTCTTT. Translating gives CASSKDRIRCFF. The chain links TRBV21-1 to TRBJ1-1; the table calls TRBD1, which could not be checked here. TRBV21-1 is a recognized pseudogene. The CDR3 covers 12 residues.